These 10 T cell receptor beta chains originate from one sample sequenced in a study of OX40 agonist ivuxolimab in advanced cancers. Assay: immunoSEQ multiplex PCR; the TCRdb copy retains only in-frame clones and omits some. The sample includes under 70,000 clones, under 95% of them seen just once. The sequencing used CD4+ or CD8+ T cells sorted from blood, collected in a trial of the OX40 agonist ivuxolimab. The receptor source for this set is an adult with an advanced solid tumor such as melanoma, head and neck, liver or kidney cancer.

This clone has a handful of counts. The chain carries TRBV2 and TRBJ1-4; no clear D gene. CDR1 and CDR2 from the germline V gene are SNHLY and FYNNEI. Trimming removed 6 bases at V and 8 bases at J, with 7 bases between. The length of the CDR3 is 11 residues. CDR3 DNA sequence: TGTGCCAGCAGAAACAGCGAAAAACTGTTTTTT. This translates into CASRNSEKLFF.

J is TRBJ2-5 and V is TRBV9; D may be TRBD1 (6 bases). This CDR3 is built from 14 residues. In germline, CDR1 is SGDLS, CDR2 YYNGEE. V lost 0 bases and J lost 5, with 11 bases in between. CDR3 residues: CASSVDRAEETQYF. The CDR3 DNA follows: TGTGCCAGCAGCGTAGACAGGGCTGAGGAGACCCAGTACTTC.

This clone appeared a single time. V usage is TRBV18 and J usage is TRBJ2-7, with D unresolved. The CDR3 extends over 13 amino acids. The germline gives CDR1 KGHSH, CDR2 LQKENI. The V end lost 2 bases, the J end lost 6 bases, and 11 bases lay between the germline ends. CDR3 sequence (DNA): TGTGCCAGCTCACCAAATCGCCGTACCGAGCAGTACTTC. This encodes CASSPNRRTEQYF.

V and J are TRBV11-2 and TRBJ2-2; unclear D gene. The V and J ends lost 5 bases and 6 bases respectively, with 10 bases between them. From germline, CDR1 is SGHAT and CDR2 FQNNGV. The CDR3 spans 13 residues. CDR3 bases: TGTGCCAGCAGCGAACGTTGGGCCGGGGAGCTGTTTTTT. It translates to CASSERWAGELFF.

This chain connects TRBV6-6 to TRBJ1-4; the match to TRBD1 covers 9 bases. V lost 6 bases to trimming and J lost 6 bases; unmatched junction nucleotides: 8. CDR3 size: 15 residues. In germline, CDR1 is MNHNY, CDR2 SVGAGI (reference sequence). CDR3: CASSSSGQGHEKLFF. CDR3 in DNA: TGTGCCAGCAGCTCCTCGGGACAGGGACATGAAAAACTGTTTTTT.

J is TRBJ1-4 and V is TRBV5-1; 10 nucleotides match TRBD1. V was clipped by 4 bases and J by 2 bases; unmatched bases: 8. CDR3 size: 17 residues. The germline CDR1 and CDR2 sequences are SGHRS and YFSETQ. In DNA form, the CDR3 reads TGCGCCAGCAGCCCGCGGGGACAGGGGAAGACTAATGAAAAACTGTTTTTT. It specifies CASSPRGQGKTNEKLFF.

The chain carries TRBV2 and TRBJ1-3; D is perhaps TRBD1 (5 bases). The V end was cut by 2 bases, the J end by 4 bases, with 15 bases between. The V gene's germline CDR1 is SNHLY and CDR2 FYNNEI. The CDR3 contains 16 residues. Here the CDR3 DNA reads TGTGCCAGCAGTGAATCGGAGGGGCTGTTGGGAAACACCATATATTTT. Protein product: CASSESEGLLGNTIYF.

The V gene is TRBV28, the J gene TRBJ2-3, with D tentatively TRBD1 (6 bases). Germline CDR1 reads MDHEN; CDR2 reads SYDVKM. V shed 5 bases and J shed 6 bases, with 12 bases lying between them. The CDR3 contains 13 residues. The CDR3 loop reads CASSRQERDTQYF. CDR3 sequence (DNA): TGTGCCAGCAGTCGACAGGAACGGGATACGCAGTATTTT.

This CDR3 reads CASSGEDQPQHF. CDR3 coding DNA: TGTGCCAGCTCAGGGGAGGATCAGCCCCAGCATTTT. This chain connects TRBV7-9 to TRBJ1-5, with D possibly TRBD1 on 6 matching bases. This CDR3 has 12 amino acids. Per germline, CDR1 SEHNR and CDR2 FQNEAQ (reference sequence). V lost 8 bases, J lost 5 bases, and 10 bases lay in between. The whole variable domain, remainder taken from reference TRBV7-9 and TRBJ1-5, is DTGVSQNPRHKITKRGQNVTFRCDPISEHNRLYWYRQTLGQGPEFLTYFQNEAQLEKSRLLSDRFSAERPKGSFSTLEIQRTEQGDSAMYLCASSGEDQPQHFGDGTRLSIL.

The rearrangement links TRBV9 to TRBJ2-7; 7 positions agree with TRBD2. The V gene's germline CDR1 is SGDLS and CDR2 YYNGEE. V gave up 4 bases and J gave up 0 bases; unmatched junction bases: 10. The CDR3 loop spans 16 amino acids. The CDR3 DNA follows: TGTGCCAGCAGCTCGCACGGGCTAGCGGACTCCTACGAGCAGTACTTC. Protein: CASSSHGLADSYEQYF.